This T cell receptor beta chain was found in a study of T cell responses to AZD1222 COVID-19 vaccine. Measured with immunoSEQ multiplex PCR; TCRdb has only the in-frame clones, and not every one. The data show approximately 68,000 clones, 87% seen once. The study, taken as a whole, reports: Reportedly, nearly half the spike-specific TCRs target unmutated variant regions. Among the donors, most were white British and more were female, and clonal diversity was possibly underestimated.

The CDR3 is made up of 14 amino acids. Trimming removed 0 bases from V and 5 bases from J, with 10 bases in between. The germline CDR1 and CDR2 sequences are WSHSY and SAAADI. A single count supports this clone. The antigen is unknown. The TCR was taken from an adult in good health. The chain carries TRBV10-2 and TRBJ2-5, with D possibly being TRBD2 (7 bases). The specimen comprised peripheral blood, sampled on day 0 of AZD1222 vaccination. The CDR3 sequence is CASSESRGRETQYF. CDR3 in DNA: TGCGCCAGCAGTGAGTCGCGGGGGCGGGAGACCCAGTACTTC.